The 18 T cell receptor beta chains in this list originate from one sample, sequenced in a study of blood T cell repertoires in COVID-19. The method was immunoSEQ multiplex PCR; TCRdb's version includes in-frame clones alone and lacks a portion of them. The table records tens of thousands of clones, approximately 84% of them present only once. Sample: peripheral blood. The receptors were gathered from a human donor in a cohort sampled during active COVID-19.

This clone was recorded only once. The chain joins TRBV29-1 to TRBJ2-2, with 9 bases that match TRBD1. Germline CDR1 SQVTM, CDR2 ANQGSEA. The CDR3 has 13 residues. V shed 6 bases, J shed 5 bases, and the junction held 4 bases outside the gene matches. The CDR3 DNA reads TGCAGCGTACAGGGGGCTGGGACCGGGGAGCTGTTTTTT. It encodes CSVQGAGTGELFF.

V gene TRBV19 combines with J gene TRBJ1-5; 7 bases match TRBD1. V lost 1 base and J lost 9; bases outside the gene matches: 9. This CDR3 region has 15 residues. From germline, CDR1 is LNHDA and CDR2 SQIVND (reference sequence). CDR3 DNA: TGTGCCAGTAGTATAGTGGGGGACAGCTATCGGCCCCAGCATTTT. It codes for CASSIVGDSYRPQHF.

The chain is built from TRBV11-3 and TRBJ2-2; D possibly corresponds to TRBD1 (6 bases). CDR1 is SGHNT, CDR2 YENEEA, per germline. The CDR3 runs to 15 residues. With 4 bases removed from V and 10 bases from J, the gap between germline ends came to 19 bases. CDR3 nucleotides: TGTGCCAGCAGCTCCAGACAGGATTCACCGGCGGAGCTGTTTTTT. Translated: CASSSRQDSPAELFF.

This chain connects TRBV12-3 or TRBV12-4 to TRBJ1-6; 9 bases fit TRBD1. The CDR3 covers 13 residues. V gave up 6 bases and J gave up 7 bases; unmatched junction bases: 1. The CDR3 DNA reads TGTGCCAGCAGGGGACAGGGAAATTCACCCCTCCACTTT. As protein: CASRGQGNSPLHF.

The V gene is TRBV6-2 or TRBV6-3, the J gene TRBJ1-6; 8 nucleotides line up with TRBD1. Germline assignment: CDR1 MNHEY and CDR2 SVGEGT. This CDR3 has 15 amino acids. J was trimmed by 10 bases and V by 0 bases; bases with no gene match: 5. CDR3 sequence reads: CASSYSGQGESPLHF. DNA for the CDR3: TGTGCCAGCAGTTACTCCGGACAGGGCGAATCACCCCTCCACTTT.

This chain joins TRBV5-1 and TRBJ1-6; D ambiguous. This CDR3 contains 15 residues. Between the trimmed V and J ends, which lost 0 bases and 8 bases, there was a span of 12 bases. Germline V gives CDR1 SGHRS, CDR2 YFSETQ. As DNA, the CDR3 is TGCGCCAGCAGCTTGGTACGGCCGACTGATTCACCCCTCCACTTT. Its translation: CASSLVRPTDSPLHF. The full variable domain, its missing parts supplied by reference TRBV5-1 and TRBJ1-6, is KAGVTQTPRYLIKTRGQQVTLSCSPISGHRSVSWYQQTPGQGLQFLFEYFSETQRNKGNFPGRFSGRQFSNSRSEMNVSTLELGDSALYLCASSLVRPTDSPLHFGNGTRLTVT.

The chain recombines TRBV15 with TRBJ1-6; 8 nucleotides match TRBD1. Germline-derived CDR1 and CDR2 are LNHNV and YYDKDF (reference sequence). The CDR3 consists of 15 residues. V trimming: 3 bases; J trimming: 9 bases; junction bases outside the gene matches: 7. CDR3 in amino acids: CATSSKQGVLSPLHF. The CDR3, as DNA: TGTGCCACCAGCAGTAAACAGGGGGTGCTTTCACCCCTCCACTTT.

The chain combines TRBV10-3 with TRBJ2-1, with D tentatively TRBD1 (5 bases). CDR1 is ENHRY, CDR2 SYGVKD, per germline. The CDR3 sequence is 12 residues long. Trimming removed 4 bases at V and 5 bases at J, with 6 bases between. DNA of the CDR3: TGTGCCATCAGTGGACAGAACAATGAGCAGTTCTTC. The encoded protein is CAISGQNNEQFF.

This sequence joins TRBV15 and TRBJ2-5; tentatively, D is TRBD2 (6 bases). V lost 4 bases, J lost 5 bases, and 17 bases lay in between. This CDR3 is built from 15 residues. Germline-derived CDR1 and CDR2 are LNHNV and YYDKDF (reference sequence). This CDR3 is CATSTSRGAGETQYF. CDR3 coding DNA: TGTGCCACCAGCACCTCGAGGGGCGCGGGGGAGACCCAGTACTTC. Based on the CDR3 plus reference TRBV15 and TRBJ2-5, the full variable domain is DAMVIQNPRYQVTQFGKPVTLSCSQTLNHNVMYWYQQKSSQAPKLLFHYYDKDFNNEADTPDNFQSRRPNTSFCFLDIRSPGLGDTAMYLCATSTSRGAGETQYFGPGTRLLVL.

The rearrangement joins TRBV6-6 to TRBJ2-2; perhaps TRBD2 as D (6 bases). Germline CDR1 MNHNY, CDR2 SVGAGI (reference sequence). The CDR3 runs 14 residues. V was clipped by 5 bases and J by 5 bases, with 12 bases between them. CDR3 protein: CASSPSEGTGELFF. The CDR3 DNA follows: TGTGCCAGCAGTCCCTCGGAGGGGACCGGGGAGCTGTTTTTT.

CDR3 in DNA: TGTGCCAGCAGTTACCCGCGGCCGGAGATAAACTATGGCTACACCTTC. This gives the protein CASSYPRPEINYGYTF. The V and J genes are TRBV6-6 and TRBJ1-2; the D is unclear. The CDR3 has 16 amino acids. Trimming took off 2 bases at V and 2 bases at J, with 15 bases between the two ends. CDR1 is MNHNY and CDR2 is SVGAGI in the germline V gene (reference sequence).

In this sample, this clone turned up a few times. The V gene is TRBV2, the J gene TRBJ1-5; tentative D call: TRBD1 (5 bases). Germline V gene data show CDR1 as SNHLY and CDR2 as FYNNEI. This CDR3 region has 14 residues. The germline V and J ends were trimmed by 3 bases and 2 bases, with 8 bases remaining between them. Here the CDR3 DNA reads TGTGCCAGCAGTGATGCGGGGGGCAATCAGCCCCAGCATTTT. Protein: CASSDAGGNQPQHF.

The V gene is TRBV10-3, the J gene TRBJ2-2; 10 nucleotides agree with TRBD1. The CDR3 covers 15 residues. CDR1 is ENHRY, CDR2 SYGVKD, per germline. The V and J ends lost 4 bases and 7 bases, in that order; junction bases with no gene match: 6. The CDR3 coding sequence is TGTGCCATCAGTGTCCGGGACAGGGGAAGCGGGGAGCTGTTTTTT. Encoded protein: CAISVRDRGSGELFF.

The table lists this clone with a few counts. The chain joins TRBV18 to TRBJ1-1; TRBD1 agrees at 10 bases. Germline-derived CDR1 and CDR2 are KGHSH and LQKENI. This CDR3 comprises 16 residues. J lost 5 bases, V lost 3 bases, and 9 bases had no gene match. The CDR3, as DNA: TGTGCCAGCTCACCGGGAAAGGGACAGGGGCGAACTGAAGCTTTCTTT. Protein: CASSPGKGQGRTEAFF.

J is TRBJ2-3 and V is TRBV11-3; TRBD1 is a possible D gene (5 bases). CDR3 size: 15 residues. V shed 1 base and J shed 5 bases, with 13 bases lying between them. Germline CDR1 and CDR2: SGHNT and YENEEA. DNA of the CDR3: TGTGCCAGCAGCTTAGGGGCAGGGCACGGAGATACGCAGTATTTT. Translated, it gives CASSLGAGHGDTQYF.

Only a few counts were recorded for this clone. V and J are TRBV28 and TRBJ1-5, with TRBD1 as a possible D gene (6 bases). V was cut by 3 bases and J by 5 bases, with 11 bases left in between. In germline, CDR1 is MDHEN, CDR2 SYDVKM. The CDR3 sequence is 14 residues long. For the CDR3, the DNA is TGTGCCAGCAGTTTCCCGGACAGATATCAGCCCCAGCATTTT. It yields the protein CASSFPDRYQPQHF.

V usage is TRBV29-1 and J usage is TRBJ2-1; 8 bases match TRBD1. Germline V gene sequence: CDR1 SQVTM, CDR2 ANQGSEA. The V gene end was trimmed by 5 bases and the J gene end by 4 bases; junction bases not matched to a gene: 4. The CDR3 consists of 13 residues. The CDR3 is CSVTTGGYNEQFF. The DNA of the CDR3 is TGCAGCGTTACCACAGGGGGTTACAATGAGCAGTTCTTC.

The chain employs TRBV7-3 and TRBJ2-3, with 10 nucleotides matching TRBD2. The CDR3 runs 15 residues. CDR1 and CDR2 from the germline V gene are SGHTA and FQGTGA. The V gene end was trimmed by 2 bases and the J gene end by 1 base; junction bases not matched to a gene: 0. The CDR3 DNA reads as TGTGCCAGCAGCTTAGGGACTAGCGGCACAGATACGCAGTATTTT. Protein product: CASSLGTSGTDTQYF.